Sequencing of this T cell receptor beta chain was carried out in a study of T cell repertoires in cytomegalovirus infection. On the study more broadly: The study used recently identified HLA-C-restricted and well-studied HLA-B-restricted CMV epitopes. Public TCR beta signatures provided an indication of both CMV infection and a matching HLA type.

One entry per CDR3 protein results from TCRdb running MiXCR on the reads. The sample shows around 800,000 distinct CDR3 sequences, around a third of them seen only once. Germline-derived CDR1 and CDR2 are MNHNS and SASEGT. V dropped 7 bases and J dropped 6 bases, with 3 bases sitting between them. This CDR3 region has 9 residues. Points on this clonotype: Its target is not known.

The gene calls are TRBV6-1 and TRBJ1-1; D call uncertain. Sequences were derived from cultured CD8+ T cells from PBMCs, sampled from culture after CMV antigen stimulation. This clonotype originated in a human donor in good health (CMV status not recorded). Some clones in this sample may be carry-over from other donors' samples. The CDR3 loop is CASKAEAFF. The CDR3 region has the DNA TGTGCCAGCAAGGCTGAAGCTTTCTTT.